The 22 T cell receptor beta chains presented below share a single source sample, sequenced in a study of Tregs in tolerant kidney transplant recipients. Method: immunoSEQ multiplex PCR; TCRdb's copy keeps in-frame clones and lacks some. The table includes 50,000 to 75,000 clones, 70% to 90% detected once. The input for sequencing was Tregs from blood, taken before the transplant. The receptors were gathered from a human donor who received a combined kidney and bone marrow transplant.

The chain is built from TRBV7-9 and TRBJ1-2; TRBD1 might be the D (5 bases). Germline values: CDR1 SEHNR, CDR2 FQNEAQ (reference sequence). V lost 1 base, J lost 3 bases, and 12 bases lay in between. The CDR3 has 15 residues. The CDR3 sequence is CASSLEGVGDYGYTF. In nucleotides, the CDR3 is TGTGCCAGCAGCTTAGAAGGGGTCGGTGACTATGGCTACACCTTC. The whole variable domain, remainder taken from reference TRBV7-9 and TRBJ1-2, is DTGVSQNPRHKITKRGQNVTFRCDPISEHNRLYWYRQTLGQGPEFLTYFQNEAQLEKSRLLSDRFSAERPKGSFSTLEIQRTEQGDSAMYLCASSLEGVGDYGYTFGSGTRLTVV.

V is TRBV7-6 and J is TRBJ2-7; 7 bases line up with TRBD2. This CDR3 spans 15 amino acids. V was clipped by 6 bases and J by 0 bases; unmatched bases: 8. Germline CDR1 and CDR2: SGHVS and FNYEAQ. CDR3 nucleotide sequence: TGTGCCAGCAGTTCCCATGGGACTACCTCCTACGAGCAGTACTTC. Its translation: CASSSHGTTSYEQYF.

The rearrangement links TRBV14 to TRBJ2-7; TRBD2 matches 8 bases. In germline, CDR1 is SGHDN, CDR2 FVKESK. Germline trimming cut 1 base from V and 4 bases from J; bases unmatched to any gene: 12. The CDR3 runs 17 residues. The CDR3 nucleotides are TGTGCCAGCAGCCAAGGGAAACGGGGGGGCGCGTGGTACGAGCAGTACTTC. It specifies CASSQGKRGGAWYEQYF. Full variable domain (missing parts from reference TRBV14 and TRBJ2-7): EAGVTQFPSHSVIEKGQTVTLRCDPISGHDNLYWYRRVMGKEIKFLLHFVKESKQDESGMPNNRFLAERTGGTYSTLKVQPAELEDSGVYFCASSQGKRGGAWYEQYFGPGTRLTVT.

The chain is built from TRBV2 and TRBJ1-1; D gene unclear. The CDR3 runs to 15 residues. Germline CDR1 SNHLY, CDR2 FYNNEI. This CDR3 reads CARQKAGLMNTEAFF. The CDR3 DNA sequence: TGTGCTCGCCAGAAGGCAGGCCTTATGAACACTGAAGCTTTCTTT.

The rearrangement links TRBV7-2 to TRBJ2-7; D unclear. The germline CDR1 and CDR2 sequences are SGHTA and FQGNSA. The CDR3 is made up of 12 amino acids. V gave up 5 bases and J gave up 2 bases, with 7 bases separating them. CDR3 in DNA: TGTGCCAGCAGCCGCGGTACCTACGAGCAGTACTTC. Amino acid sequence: CASSRGTYEQYF.

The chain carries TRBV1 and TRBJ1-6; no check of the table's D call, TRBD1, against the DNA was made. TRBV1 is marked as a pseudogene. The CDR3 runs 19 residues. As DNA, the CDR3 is TGCACCAGCAGCCAACCAACCTACGGGCGAAGACAGGGAAATTCACCCCTCCACTTT. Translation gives CTSSQPTYGRRQGNSPLHF.

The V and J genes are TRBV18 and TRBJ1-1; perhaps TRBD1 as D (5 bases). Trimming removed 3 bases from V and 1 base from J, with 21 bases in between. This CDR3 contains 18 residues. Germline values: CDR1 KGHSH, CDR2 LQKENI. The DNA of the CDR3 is TGTGCCAGCTCACCCACCTGGTCCCTGCAGGGCTGGAACACTGAAGCTTTCTTT. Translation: CASSPTWSLQGWNTEAFF.

The CDR3 sequence is CASSKGRYEQYF. In nucleotides, the CDR3 is TGTGCCAGCAGTAAAGGGCGCTACGAGCAGTACTTC. V usage is TRBV6-1 and J usage is TRBJ2-7, with unresolved D. V gave up 5 bases and J gave up 3 bases, with 8 bases separating them. This CDR3 spans 12 amino acids. Germline V gives CDR1 MNHNS, CDR2 SASEGT.

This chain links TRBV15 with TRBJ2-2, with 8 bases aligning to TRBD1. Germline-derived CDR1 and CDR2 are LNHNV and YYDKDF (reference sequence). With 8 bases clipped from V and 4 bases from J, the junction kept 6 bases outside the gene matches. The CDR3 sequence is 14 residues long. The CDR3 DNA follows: TGTGCCACCGGTGGACAGGGCGCCACCGGGGAGCTGTTTTTT. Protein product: CATGGQGATGELFF. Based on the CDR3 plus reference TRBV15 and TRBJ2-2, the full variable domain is DAMVIQNPRYQVTQFGKPVTLSCSQTLNHNVMYWYQQKSSQAPKLLFHYYDKDFNNEADTPDNFQSRRPNTSFCFLDIRSPGLGDTAMYLCATGGQGATGELFFGEGSRLTVL.

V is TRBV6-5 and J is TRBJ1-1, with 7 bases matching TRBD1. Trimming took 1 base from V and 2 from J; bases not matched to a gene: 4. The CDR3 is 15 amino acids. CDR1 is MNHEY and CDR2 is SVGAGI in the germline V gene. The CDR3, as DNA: TGTGCCAGCAGTTACTGGGACAGTCGAAACACTGAAGCTTTCTTT. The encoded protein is CASSYWDSRNTEAFF.

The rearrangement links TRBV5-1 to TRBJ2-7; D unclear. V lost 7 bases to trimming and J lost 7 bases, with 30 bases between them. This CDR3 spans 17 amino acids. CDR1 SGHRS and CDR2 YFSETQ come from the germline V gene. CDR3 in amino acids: CASVAQSDPVGPQEQYF. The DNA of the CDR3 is TGCGCCAGCGTCGCACAGTCTGATCCAGTGGGTCCACAAGAGCAGTACTTC.

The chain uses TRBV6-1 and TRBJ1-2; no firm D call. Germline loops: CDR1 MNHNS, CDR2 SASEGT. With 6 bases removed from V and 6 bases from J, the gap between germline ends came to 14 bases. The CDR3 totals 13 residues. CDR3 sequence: CASRWVSGNGYTF. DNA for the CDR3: TGTGCCAGCAGATGGGTTTCGGGGAATGGCTACACCTTC.

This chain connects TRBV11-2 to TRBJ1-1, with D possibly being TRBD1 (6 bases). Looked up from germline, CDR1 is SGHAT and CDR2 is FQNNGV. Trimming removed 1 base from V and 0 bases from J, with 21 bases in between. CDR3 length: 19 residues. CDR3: CASSLAVGLRDTLNTEAFF. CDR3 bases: TGTGCCAGCAGCTTAGCCGTGGGTCTCCGGGACACCTTGAACACTGAAGCTTTCTTT.

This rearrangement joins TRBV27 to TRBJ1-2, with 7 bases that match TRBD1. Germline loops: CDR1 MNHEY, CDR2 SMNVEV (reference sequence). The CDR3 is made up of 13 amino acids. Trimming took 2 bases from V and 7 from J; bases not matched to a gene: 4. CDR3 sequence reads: CASSLTGVGGYTF. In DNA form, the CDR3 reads TGTGCCAGCAGTTTAACAGGGGTGGGTGGCTACACCTTC.

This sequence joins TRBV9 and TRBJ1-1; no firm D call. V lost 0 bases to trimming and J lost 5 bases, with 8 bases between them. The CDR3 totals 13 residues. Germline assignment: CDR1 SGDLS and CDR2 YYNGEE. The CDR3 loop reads CASSVGRETEAFF. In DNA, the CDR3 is TGTGCCAGCAGCGTAGGGCGGGAAACTGAAGCTTTCTTT.

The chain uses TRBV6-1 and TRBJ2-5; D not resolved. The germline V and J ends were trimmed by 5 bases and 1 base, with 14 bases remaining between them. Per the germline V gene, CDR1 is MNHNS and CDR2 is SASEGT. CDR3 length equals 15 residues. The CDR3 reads CASSTRPHRQETQYF. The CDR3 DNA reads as TGTGCCAGCAGTACCAGGCCCCACCGCCAAGAGACCCAGTACTTC.

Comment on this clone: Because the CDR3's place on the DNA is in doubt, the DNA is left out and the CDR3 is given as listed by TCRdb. CDR3 amino acids: CASSFARGIQYF. The chain uses TRBV12-1 and TRBJ2-4; the listed D gene, TRBD2, was not tested against the DNA. TRBV12-1 corresponds to a pseudogene. Ends included, the CDR3 has 12 residues.

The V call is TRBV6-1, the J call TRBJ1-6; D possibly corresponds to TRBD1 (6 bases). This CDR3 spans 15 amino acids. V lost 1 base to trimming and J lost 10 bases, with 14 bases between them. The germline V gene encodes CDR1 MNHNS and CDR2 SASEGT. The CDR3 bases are TGTGCCAGCAGTGAAGTAGGGGGTTTCCGGTCACCCCTCCACTTT. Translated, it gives CASSEVGGFRSPLHF.

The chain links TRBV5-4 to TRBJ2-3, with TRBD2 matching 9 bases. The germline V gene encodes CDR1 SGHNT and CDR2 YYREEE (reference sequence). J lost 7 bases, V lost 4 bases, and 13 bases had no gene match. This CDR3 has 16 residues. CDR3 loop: CASSPTRLAEIHTQYF. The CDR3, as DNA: TGTGCCAGCAGCCCGACGAGACTAGCGGAAATTCATACGCAGTATTTT.

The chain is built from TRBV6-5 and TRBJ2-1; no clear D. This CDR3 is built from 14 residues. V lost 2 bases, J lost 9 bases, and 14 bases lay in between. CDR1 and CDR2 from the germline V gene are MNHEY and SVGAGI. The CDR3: CASSYGLNTREQFF. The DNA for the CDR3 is TGTGCCAGCAGTTACGGGCTCAATACACGTGAGCAGTTCTTC.

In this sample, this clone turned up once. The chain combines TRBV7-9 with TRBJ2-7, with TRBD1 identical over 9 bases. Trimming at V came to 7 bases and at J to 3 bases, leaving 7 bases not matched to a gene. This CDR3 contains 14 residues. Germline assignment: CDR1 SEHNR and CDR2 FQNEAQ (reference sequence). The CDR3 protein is CASTQTGGNYEQYF. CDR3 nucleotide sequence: TGTGCCAGCACCCAAACAGGGGGCAACTACGAGCAGTACTTC.

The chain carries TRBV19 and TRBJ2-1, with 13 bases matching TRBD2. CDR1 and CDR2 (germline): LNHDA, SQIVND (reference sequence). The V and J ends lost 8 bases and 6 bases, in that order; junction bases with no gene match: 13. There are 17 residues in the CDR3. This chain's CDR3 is CASRRLVGTSGANEQFF. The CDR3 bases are TGTGCCAGTCGGAGGTTGGTTGGGACTAGCGGGGCCAATGAGCAGTTCTTC.